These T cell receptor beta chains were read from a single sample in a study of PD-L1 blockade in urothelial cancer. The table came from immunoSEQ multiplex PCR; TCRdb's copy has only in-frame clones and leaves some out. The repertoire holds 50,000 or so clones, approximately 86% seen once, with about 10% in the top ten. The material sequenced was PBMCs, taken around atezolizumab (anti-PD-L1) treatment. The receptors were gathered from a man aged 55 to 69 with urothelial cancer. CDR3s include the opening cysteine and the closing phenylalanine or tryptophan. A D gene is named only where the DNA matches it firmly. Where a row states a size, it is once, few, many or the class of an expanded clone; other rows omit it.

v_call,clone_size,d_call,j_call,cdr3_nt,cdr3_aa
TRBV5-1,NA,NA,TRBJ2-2,TGCGCCAGCAGCTTGGGACAGGACACCGGGGAGCTGTTTTTT,CASSLGQDTGELFF
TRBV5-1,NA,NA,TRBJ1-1,TGCGCCAGCAGCTTGGGACCTGGCGGGTTGGGCACTGAAGCTTTCTTT,CASSLGPGGLGTEAFF
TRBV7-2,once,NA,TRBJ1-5,TGTGCCAGCAGCTTATCTCCTGCGGGCAATCAGCCCCAGCATTTT,CASSLSPAGNQPQHF
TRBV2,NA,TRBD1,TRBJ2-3,TGTGCCAGCAGTTCGACAGGGGGAGGGGATACGCAGTATTTT,CASSSTGGGDTQYF
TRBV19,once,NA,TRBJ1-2,TGTGCCAGTAGACCGCGACAGGCCTTAGCTGGCTACACCTTC,CASRPRQALAGYTF
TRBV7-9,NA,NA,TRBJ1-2,TGTGCCAGCAGCTCCCTAACCCTCTCCTATGGCTACACCTTC,CASSSLTLSYGYTF
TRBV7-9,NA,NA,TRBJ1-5,TGTGCCAGCAGCTTGACAGGAGATAGCAATCAGCCCCAGCATTTT,CASSLTGDSNQPQHF
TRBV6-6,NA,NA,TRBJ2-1,TGTGCCAGCAGCCCCCCTGGGGGGATCCGCAATGAGCAGTTCTTC,CASSPPGGIRNEQFF
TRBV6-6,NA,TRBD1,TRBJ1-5,TGTGCCAGCACCACCGGGACAGGGGGTAATCAGCCCCAGCATTTT,CASTTGTGGNQPQHF
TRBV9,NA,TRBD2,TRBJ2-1,TGTGCCAGCAGCCCCCGGGAGGGTTCCTACAATGAGCAGTTCTTC,CASSPREGSYNEQFF